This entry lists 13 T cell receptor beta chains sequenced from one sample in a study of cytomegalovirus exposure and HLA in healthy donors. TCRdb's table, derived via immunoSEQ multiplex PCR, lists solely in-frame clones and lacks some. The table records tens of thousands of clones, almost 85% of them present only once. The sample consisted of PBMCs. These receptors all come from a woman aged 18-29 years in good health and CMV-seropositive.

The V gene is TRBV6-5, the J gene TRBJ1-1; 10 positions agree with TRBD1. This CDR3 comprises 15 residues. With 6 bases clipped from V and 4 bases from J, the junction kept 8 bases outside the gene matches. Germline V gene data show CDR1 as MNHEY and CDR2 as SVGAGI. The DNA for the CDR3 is TGTGCCAGCAGGTCGGACAGGGGGTCTAGCACTGAAGCTTTCTTT. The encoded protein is CASRSDRGSSTEAFF.

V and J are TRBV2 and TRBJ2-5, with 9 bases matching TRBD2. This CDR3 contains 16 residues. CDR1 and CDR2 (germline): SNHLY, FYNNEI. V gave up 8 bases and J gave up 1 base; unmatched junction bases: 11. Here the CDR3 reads CASVGAGGLVQETQYF. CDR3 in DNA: TGTGCCAGCGTCGGCGCGGGGGGGCTGGTCCAAGAGACCCAGTACTTC.

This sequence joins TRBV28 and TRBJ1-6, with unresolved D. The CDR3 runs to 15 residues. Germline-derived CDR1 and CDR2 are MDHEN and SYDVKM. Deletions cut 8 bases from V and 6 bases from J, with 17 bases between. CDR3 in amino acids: CASGGTMEGNSPLHF. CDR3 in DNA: TGTGCCAGCGGCGGTACAATGGAGGGTAATTCACCCCTCCACTTT.

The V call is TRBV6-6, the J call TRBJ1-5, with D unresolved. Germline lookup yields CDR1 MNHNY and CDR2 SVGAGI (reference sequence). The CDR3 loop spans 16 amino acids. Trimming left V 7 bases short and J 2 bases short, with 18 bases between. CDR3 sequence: CASTTATPRGNQPQHF. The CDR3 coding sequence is TGTGCCAGCACCACAGCAACCCCGAGGGGCAATCAGCCCCAGCATTTT.

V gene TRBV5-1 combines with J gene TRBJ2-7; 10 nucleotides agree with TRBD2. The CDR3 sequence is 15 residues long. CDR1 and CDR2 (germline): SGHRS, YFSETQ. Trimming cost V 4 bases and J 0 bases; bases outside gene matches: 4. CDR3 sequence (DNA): TGCGCCAGCAGCACCGGGACTAGCGACTCCTACGAGCAGTACTTC. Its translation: CASSTGTSDSYEQYF.

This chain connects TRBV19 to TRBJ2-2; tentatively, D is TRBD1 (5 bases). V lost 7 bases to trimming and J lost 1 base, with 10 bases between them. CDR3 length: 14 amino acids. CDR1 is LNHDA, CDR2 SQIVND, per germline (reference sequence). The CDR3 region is CASNSQGNTGELFF. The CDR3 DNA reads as TGTGCCAGTAATAGCCAGGGGAACACCGGGGAGCTGTTTTTT.

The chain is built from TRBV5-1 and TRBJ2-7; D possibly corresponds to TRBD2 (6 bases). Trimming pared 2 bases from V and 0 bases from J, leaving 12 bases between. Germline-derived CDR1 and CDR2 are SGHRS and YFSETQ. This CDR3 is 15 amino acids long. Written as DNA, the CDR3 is TGCGCCAGCAGCTTAGGAGGGACCGTCTCCTACGAGCAGTACTTC. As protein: CASSLGGTVSYEQYF.

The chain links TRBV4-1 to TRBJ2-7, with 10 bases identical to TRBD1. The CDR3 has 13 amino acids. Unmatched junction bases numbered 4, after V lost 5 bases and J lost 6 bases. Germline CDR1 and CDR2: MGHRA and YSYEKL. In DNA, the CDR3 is TGCGCCAGCAGCAGGGGACAGGGGTTCGAGCAGTACTTC. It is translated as CASSRGQGFEQYF.

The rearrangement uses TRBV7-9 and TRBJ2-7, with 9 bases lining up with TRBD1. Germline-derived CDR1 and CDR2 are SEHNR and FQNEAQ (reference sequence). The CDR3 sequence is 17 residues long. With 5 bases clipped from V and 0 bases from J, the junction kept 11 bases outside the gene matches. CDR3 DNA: TGTGCCAGCAGCGGCCGGGACAGGGTAAGAAGCTCCTACGAGCAGTACTTC. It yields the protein CASSGRDRVRSSYEQYF.

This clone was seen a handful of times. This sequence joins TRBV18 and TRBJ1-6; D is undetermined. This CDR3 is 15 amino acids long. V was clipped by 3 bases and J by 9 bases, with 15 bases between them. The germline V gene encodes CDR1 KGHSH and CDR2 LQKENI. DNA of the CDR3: TGTGCCAGCTCACCCCGGAAGGTCGCGGGTTCACCCCTCCACTTT. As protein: CASSPRKVAGSPLHF.

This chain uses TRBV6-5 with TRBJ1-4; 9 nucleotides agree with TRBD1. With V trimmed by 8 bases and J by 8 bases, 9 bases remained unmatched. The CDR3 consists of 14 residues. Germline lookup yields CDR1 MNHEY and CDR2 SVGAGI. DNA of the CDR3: TGTGCCAGCGGATACAGGGGGCGCGGAGAAAAACTGTTTTTT. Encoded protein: CASGYRGRGEKLFF.

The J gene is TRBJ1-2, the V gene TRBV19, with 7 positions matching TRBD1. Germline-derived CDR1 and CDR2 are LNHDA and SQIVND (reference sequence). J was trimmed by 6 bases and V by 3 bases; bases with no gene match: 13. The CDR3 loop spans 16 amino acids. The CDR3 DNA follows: TGTGCCAGTAGTATCTCAAATATCGGACAGGAGAATGGCTACACCTTC. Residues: CASSISNIGQENGYTF.

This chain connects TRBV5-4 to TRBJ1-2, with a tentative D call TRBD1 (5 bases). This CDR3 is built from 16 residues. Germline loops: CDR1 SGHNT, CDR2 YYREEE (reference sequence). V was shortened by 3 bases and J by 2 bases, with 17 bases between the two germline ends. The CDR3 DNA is TGTGCCAGCAGCTGGGGGGGGACCGAATCAAACTATGGCTACACCTTC. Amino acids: CASSWGGTESNYGYTF.